The clone carrying this TCR beta chain was picked up a small number of times. Its cognate antigen is unknown. A single record per CDR3 protein comes from TCRdb applying MiXCR to the 5' RACE reads. In the table there are about 160,000 distinct CDR3 sequences, 6% to 7.5% of which are singletons. This sample was taken from a study of T cells after yellow fever vaccination. Broader study findings: Reappearance after the booster was observed for most primary-vaccination clones (roughly 97% CD4, roughly 88% CD8). A limited proportion of clonotypes was detected within both the CD4 and CD8 compartments. There was a possibility that FACS-sorted repertoires contained abundant clonotypes contaminating from the bulk population.

Trimming cost V 4 bases and J 3 bases; bases outside gene matches: 4. The CDR3 length is 14 residues. Germline V gives CDR1 SGHRS, CDR2 YFSETQ. Specimen: CD4+ T cells sorted from PBMCs, collected 5 to 6 days after the first yellow fever vaccination. This sequence originates from a man between 18 and 29 years old who received the YFV17D yellow fever vaccine. V and J are TRBV5-1 and TRBJ1-5; 7 bases align to TRBD1. The DNA for the CDR3 is TGCGCCAGCAGCGAACAGGGGACCAATCAGCCCCAGCATTTT. Translated: CASSEQGTNQPQHF.